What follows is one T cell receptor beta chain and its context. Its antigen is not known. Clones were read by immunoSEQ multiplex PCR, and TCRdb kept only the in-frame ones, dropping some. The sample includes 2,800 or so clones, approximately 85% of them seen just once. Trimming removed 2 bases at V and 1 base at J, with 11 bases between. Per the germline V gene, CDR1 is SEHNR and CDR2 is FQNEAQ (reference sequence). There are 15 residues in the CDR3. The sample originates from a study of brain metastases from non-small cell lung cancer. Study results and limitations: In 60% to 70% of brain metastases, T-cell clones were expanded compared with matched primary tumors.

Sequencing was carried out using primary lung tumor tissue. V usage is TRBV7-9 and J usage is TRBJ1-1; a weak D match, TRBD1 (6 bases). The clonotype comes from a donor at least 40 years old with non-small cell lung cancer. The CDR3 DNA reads TGTGCCAGCAGCTTACTTCAGGGGCGGAACACTGAAGCTTTCTTT. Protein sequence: CASSLLQGRNTEAFF.